This T cell receptor (beta chain) derives from a study of T cell changes during pregnancy in multiple sclerosis. TCRdb's copy holds only in-frame clones and misses some; the assay was immunoSEQ multiplex PCR. The top ten clones hold about 0.76% of a sample with about 60,000 clones, around 90% of them seen once. Germline V gene lookup returns CDR1 MGHRA and CDR2 YSYEKL. The CDR3 extends over 14 amino acids. The germline V and J ends were trimmed by 0 bases and 7 bases, with 12 bases remaining between them. The TCR originated in a female donor with multiple sclerosis, enrolled in a pregnancy study. This chain connects TRBV4-1 to TRBJ1-2; D ambiguous. The sequencing here drew on CD4+ T cells from peripheral blood mononuclear cells, taken in the first trimester of pregnancy. The CDR3 protein is CASSQDNYRSGYTF. The CDR3 DNA reads TGCGCCAGCAGCCAAGATAATTATAGATCTGGCTACACCTTC.